This entry lists 5 T cell receptor beta chains sequenced from one sample in a study of response to subunit inactivated influenza vaccine. TCRdb analysed the RT-PCR reads with MiXCR anew, one entry per CDR3 protein. This sample has about 240,000 distinct CDR3 sequences, with about 12% found just once. The sequencing here drew on non-naive T cells sorted from PBMCs, taken roughly 2 weeks before vaccination. The origin of the receptors is a man over 45 who received an inactivated influenza vaccine.

The chain joins TRBV2 to TRBJ1-2; D is perhaps TRBD1 (5 bases). The CDR3 sequence is 11 residues long. Germline V gene sequence: CDR1 SNHLY, CDR2 FYNNEI. The V and J ends lost 1 base and 13 bases respectively, with 10 bases between them. CDR3 amino acids: CASSEGEGRTF. In nucleotides, the CDR3 is TGTGCCAGCAGTGAAGGGGAGGGGCGCACCTTC.

This clonotype was recorded a few times. The chain links TRBV14 to TRBJ1-1; D is undetermined. CDR3 length: 14 residues. Germline CDR1 reads SGHDN; CDR2 reads FVKESK. Trimming took 4 bases from V and 1 from J, leaving 10 bases between them. The CDR3 nucleotides are TGTGCCAGCAGCCGCCTGCGGGGGAACACTGAAGCTTTCTTT. Its translation is CASSRLRGNTEAFF.

This clonotype has more than one count but fewer than ten. The J gene is TRBJ2-5, the V gene TRBV28; D is uncertain. This CDR3 has 14 amino acids. V lost 2 bases, J lost 7 bases, and 14 bases lay in between. The germline V gene encodes CDR1 MDHEN and CDR2 SYDVKM. The CDR3 region has the DNA TGTGCCAGCAGTTTAGCCAGCCGTGCGTGGACCCAGTACTTC. Translating gives CASSLASRAWTQYF.

This clonotype was counted many times. CDR3 in amino acids: CASSPGSSQRYGYTF. The CDR3 DNA reads as TGTGCCAGCAGTCCAGGGTCCTCACAACGCTATGGCTACACCTTC. The chain links TRBV6-2 or TRBV6-3 to TRBJ1-2; tentatively, D is TRBD1 (5 bases). Per the germline V gene, CDR1 is MNHEY and CDR2 is SVGEGT. Trimming took 5 bases from V and 4 from J, leaving 17 bases between them. The CDR3 spans 15 residues.

This clonotype was observed a handful of times. The chain joins TRBV18 to TRBJ1-2; D remains unclear. V was shortened by 0 bases and J by 6 bases, with 14 bases between the two germline ends. This CDR3 spans 15 amino acids. From germline, CDR1 is KGHSH and CDR2 LQKENI. Written as DNA, the CDR3 is TGTGCCAGCTCACCACCGGCCTCAGACTGGGATGGCTACACCTTC. It translates to CASSPPASDWDGYTF.